This TCR beta chain was documented in a study of chronic HIV infection and antiretroviral therapy. The V gene's germline CDR1 is WNHNN and CDR2 SYGVQD (reference sequence). Trimming at V came to 0 bases and at J to 9 bases, leaving 16 bases not matched to a gene. The CDR3 runs 18 residues. Using its own MiXCR run on the 5' RACE reads, TCRdb lists one record per CDR3 protein. The sample consists of about 31,000 distinct CDR3 sequences, about 8.6% of them appearing once. The clonotype originates from an adult who had HIV and had not received antiretroviral therapy, or was an uninfected healthy control (not recorded which). The chain uses TRBV10-1 and TRBJ2-1; 8 nucleotides match TRBD2. The sequenced sample was peripheral blood. CDR3 nucleotide sequence: TGCGCCAGCAGTGAGTCGATTCCGGCCCCAGCGGGAGCTATTGAGCAGTTCTTC. Translation gives CASSESIPAPAGAIEQFF.